Listed below are T cell receptor beta chains from one sample, sequenced in a study of T cells expressing NK-cell markers. TCRdb re-called the 5' RACE reads; every CDR3 protein appears as one record, without DNA. The table lists 200,000 to 300,000 distinct CDR3 sequences. Sequenced material: blood T cells: a sorted CD56 or NKG2C T cell subset, CD4+ or CD8+ T cells, or bulk PBMC T cells (not recorded which). These receptors were taken from a man aged 18 to 35 in good health. The CDR3 runs from the conserved cysteine through the conserved F or W.

j_call: TRBJ2-3; cdr3_length: 15; v_call: TRBV6-2/TRBV6-3; cdr3_aa: CASRIAGEGTDTQYF
j_call: TRBJ1-2; cdr3_length: 13; v_call: TRBV19; cdr3_aa: CASIGDKVYGYTF
j_call: TRBJ2-4; cdr3_length: 15; v_call: TRBV7-8; cdr3_aa: CASSQGGQEKNIQYF
j_call: TRBJ2-1; cdr3_length: 14; v_call: TRBV12-3/TRBV12-4; cdr3_aa: CASSPVASYNEQFF
j_call: TRBJ2-7; cdr3_length: 12; v_call: TRBV29-1; cdr3_aa: CSAQGIPYEQYF
j_call: TRBJ1-1; cdr3_length: 14; v_call: TRBV7-9; cdr3_aa: CASRRRELNTEAFF
j_call: TRBJ2-3; cdr3_length: 15; v_call: TRBV5-5; cdr3_aa: CASSLSPVVTDTQYF
j_call: TRBJ2-4; cdr3_length: 15; v_call: TRBV18; cdr3_aa: CASSPEGLAKNIQYF
j_call: TRBJ2-1; cdr3_length: 15; v_call: TRBV5-1; cdr3_aa: CASSLTGTLYNEQFF
j_call: TRBJ1-2; cdr3_length: 13; v_call: TRBV2; cdr3_aa: CASRQGVDYGYTF
j_call: TRBJ2-5; cdr3_length: 16; v_call: TRBV4-3; cdr3_aa: CASSPGFSGTQETQYF
j_call: TRBJ2-7; cdr3_length: 13; v_call: TRBV5-6; cdr3_aa: CASKERLRYEQYF
j_call: TRBJ2-1; cdr3_length: 15; v_call: TRBV7-2; cdr3_aa: CASSQGQGLYNEQFF
j_call: TRBJ1-3; cdr3_length: 13; v_call: TRBV19; cdr3_aa: CASSIKGRNTIYF
j_call: TRBJ1-3; cdr3_length: 15; v_call: TRBV12-3/TRBV12-4; cdr3_aa: CASSPQASSGNTIYF
j_call: TRBJ2-1; cdr3_length: 15; v_call: TRBV12-5; cdr3_aa: CASGLGAAGGNEQFF
j_call: TRBJ2-7; cdr3_length: 12; v_call: TRBV7-6; cdr3_aa: CASSGSRYEQYF
j_call: TRBJ2-2; cdr3_length: 12; v_call: TRBV9; cdr3_aa: CASSPSERELFF
j_call: TRBJ1-4; cdr3_length: 13; v_call: TRBV20-1; cdr3_aa: CSARDSQAEKLFF
j_call: TRBJ1-5; cdr3_length: 17; v_call: TRBV15; cdr3_aa: CATSRGKGGASNQPQHF
j_call: TRBJ2-1; cdr3_length: 17; v_call: TRBV9; cdr3_aa: CASSVVSGLAGGGEQFF
j_call: TRBJ1-1; cdr3_length: 14; v_call: TRBV12-3/TRBV12-4; cdr3_aa: CASSLGLTGTEAFF
j_call: TRBJ2-1; cdr3_length: 12; v_call: TRBV20-1; cdr3_aa: CSATKNGDEQFF
j_call: TRBJ1-1; cdr3_length: 13; v_call: TRBV10-2; cdr3_aa: CASSESGNTEAFF
j_call: TRBJ1-1; cdr3_length: 13; v_call: TRBV29-1; cdr3_aa: CSVKGVMNTEAFF
j_call: TRBJ2-1; cdr3_length: 14; v_call: TRBV5-4; cdr3_aa: CASSFGQGANEQFF
j_call: TRBJ1-2; cdr3_length: 13; v_call: TRBV25-1; cdr3_aa: CASSAAGNYGYTF
j_call: TRBJ2-5; cdr3_length: 15; v_call: TRBV24-1; cdr3_aa: CATSDLGRGQETQYF
j_call: TRBJ1-2; cdr3_length: 12; v_call: TRBV29-1; cdr3_aa: CSAGQGASGYTF
j_call: TRBJ2-5; cdr3_length: 18; v_call: TRBV12-3/TRBV12-4; cdr3_aa: CASSQRLAGGKYQETQYF
j_call: TRBJ2-2; cdr3_length: 15; v_call: TRBV7-2; cdr3_aa: CASSPSPENTGELFF
j_call: TRBJ2-7; cdr3_length: 14; v_call: TRBV6-2/TRBV6-3; cdr3_aa: CASRPSGAWGEQYF
j_call: TRBJ2-6; cdr3_length: 18; v_call: TRBV18; cdr3_aa: CASSPSGSGNSGANVLTF
j_call: TRBJ2-2; cdr3_length: 12; v_call: TRBV24-1; cdr3_aa: CATSDRGRELFF
j_call: TRBJ2-3; cdr3_length: 16; v_call: TRBV4-1; cdr3_aa: CASRSGLAGVTDTQYF
j_call: TRBJ2-5; cdr3_length: 18; v_call: TRBV6-1; cdr3_aa: CASQTGASGSFGQETQYF
j_call: TRBJ2-1; cdr3_length: 16; v_call: TRBV30; cdr3_aa: CAWSALGSGRANEQFF
j_call: TRBJ1-4; cdr3_length: 18; v_call: TRBV11-2; cdr3_aa: CASSPSQGLTSTNEKLFF
j_call: TRBJ2-1; cdr3_length: 17; v_call: TRBV4-3; cdr3_aa: CASSQGFGGWFFNEQFF
j_call: TRBJ2-5; cdr3_length: 12; v_call: TRBV20-1; cdr3_aa: CSAQQGLETQYF
j_call: TRBJ1-5; cdr3_length: 14; v_call: TRBV3-1; cdr3_aa: CASSRGQEYQPQHF
j_call: TRBJ2-1; cdr3_length: 15; v_call: TRBV19; cdr3_aa: CASSWTPKANNEQFF
j_call: TRBJ1-4; cdr3_length: 13; v_call: TRBV20-1; cdr3_aa: CSARDVLGEKLFF
j_call: TRBJ2-7; cdr3_length: 15; v_call: TRBV10-3; cdr3_aa: CASGLAGGNSYEQYF